This T cell receptor beta chain was documented in a study of T cell changes during pregnancy in multiple sclerosis. Some clones are missing from TCRdb's copy, which holds only in-frame ones; the method was immunoSEQ multiplex PCR. Counted here are over 70,000 clones, 90% to 95% occurring once; the ten biggest clones make up about 2.4%. The source of this sequence is a female donor with multiple sclerosis, enrolled in a pregnancy study. The material was peripheral blood, obtained in the third trimester of pregnancy.

This CDR3 is CASSQASGTGIKQYF. Here the CDR3 DNA reads TGTGCCAGCAGCCAAGCCTCCGGGACAGGGATTAAGCAGTACTTC. This chain connects TRBV7-2 to TRBJ2-7; 9 bases map to TRBD1. This CDR3 contains 15 residues. In germline, CDR1 is SGHTA, CDR2 FQGNSA. J lost 8 bases, V lost 5 bases, and 13 bases had no gene match.